This T cell receptor beta chain was observed in a study of CD8+ T cells in alopecia areata. Study summary: Each day, treated patients took oral tofacitinib twice, at 5 to 10 mg per dose. Severity scores in treated patients reflected the percentage of scalp affected. Study-wide findings and caveats: Lesional tissue from the scalp (especially in alopecia totalis/universalis) showed higher clonality than normal scalp.

Treatment specified: oral pan-JAK inhibitor, 5-10 mg twice daily. The sequencing template was cDNA reverse transcribed from extracted RNA. Sequencing was performed with immunoSEQ multiplex PCR; in TCRdb, only in-frame clones are kept and a portion is missing. Of about 220,000 clones in the sample, approximately 57% were seen once. Per germline, CDR1 SQVTM and CDR2 ANQGSEA. V lost 2 bases and J lost 4; bases outside the gene matches: 0. The CDR3 is made up of 12 amino acids. This clone was detected a few times. Its antigen is unidentified. V usage is TRBV29-1 and J usage is TRBJ1-1; 8 nucleotides agree with TRBD1. The source is a human donor with alopecia areata. The sequences come from CD4+ T cells sorted from blood, collected at week 4, from a patient treated with tofacitinib. For the CDR3, the DNA is TGCAGCGTTGAAACAGGGGGCACTGAAGCTTTCTTT. Its protein product is CSVETGGTEAFF.